The T cell receptor (beta chain) described here comes from a study of monozygotic twins with inflammatory bowel disease. CDR1 SGHNT and CDR2 YYREEE come from the germline V gene (reference sequence). The CDR3 loop spans 16 amino acids. A total RNA quantity of 3500 ng went into each TCR library. Making cDNA involved eight separate reactions per sample. TCRdb reprocessed the 5' RACE reads, with one entry per CDR3 protein and no DNA. Its listing shows a few hundred thousand distinct CDR3 sequences. Points on this clonotype: Its target is not known.

Study results and caveats: Healthy co-twins, by inverse Simpson, had higher TCRbeta diversity than their siblings with IBD.

The specimen sequenced was blood. The sequence came from a human donor with ulcerative colitis or Crohn's disease, or a healthy co-twin of an affected twin (not recorded which). The chain links TRBV5-4 to TRBJ2-3; TCRdb lists TRBD2, though no DNA is available to test this call. Here the CDR3 reads CASSSPLRGGLDTQYF.